Following are 25 T cell receptor beta chains from one sample sequenced in a study of T-cell reconstitution after alpha-beta-depleted transplantation in children. Preparation of the TCRbeta library was carried out with unique molecular identifiers. Via MiXCR, TCRdb re-called the PCR reads, giving one row per CDR3 protein. The sample holds 250,000 to 350,000 distinct CDR3 sequences; 9.9% are singletons and the top ten take about 9.4%. The starting material was PBMCs from the stem cell graft donor, obtained from the stem cell graft. The receptors stem from a human donor who donated a stem cell graft to a child with SCID.

The CDR3: CASSSGTREGEKLFF. CDR3 sequence (DNA): TGCGCCAGCAGCTCGGGGACAAGGGAGGGTGAAAAACTGTTTTTT. This chain joins TRBV5-1 and TRBJ1-4; tentatively, D is TRBD1 (6 bases). This CDR3 has 15 amino acids. Germline CDR1 and CDR2: SGHRS and YFSETQ. Trimming removed 3 bases at V and 7 bases at J, with 16 bases between. Filled out from reference TRBV5-1 and TRBJ1-4, the complete variable domain reads KAGVTQTPRYLIKTRGQQVTLSCSPISGHRSVSWYQQTPGQGLQFLFEYFSETQRNKGNFPGRFSGRQFSNSRSEMNVSTLELGDSALYLCASSSGTREGEKLFFGSGTQLSVL.

This clonotype was detected only a few times. V is TRBV12-3 or TRBV12-4 and J is TRBJ2-2; 10 bases are shared with TRBD2. CDR3 size: 16 residues. V lost 10 bases to trimming and J lost 5 bases; unmatched junction nucleotides: 13. As DNA, the CDR3 is TGTGCCACACCCCTAGCGGGGGCCTCGAGTACCGGGGAGCTGTTTTTT. Its translation is CATPLAGASSTGELFF.

The chain couples TRBV18 to TRBJ2-3, with D perhaps TRBD1 or TRBD2 (5 bases each). Looked up from germline, CDR1 is KGHSH and CDR2 is LQKENI. There are 14 residues in the CDR3. V was trimmed by 9 bases and J by 2 bases, leaving 15 bases between them. The CDR3 sequence is CASTSGPNTDTQYF. DNA of the CDR3: TGTGCCAGTACCTCGGGACCCAACACAGATACGCAGTATTTT.

The chain is built from TRBV7-2 and TRBJ1-6; possible D gene TRBD1, 5 bases. V was clipped by 3 bases and J by 7 bases, with 13 bases between them. The CDR3 consists of 15 residues. The germline V gene encodes CDR1 SGHTA and CDR2 FQGNSA. The CDR3 sequence: CASSFVLGDNSPLHF. CDR3 bases: TGTGCCAGCAGCTTCGTTCTAGGGGACAATTCACCCCTCCACTTT.

This clonotype turned up a few times. The chain recombines TRBV12-3 or TRBV12-4 with TRBJ2-3, with 9 positions matching TRBD2. This CDR3 is built from 14 residues. Trimming removed 8 bases from V and 2 bases from J; junction bases left unmatched: 5. The CDR3 DNA reads TGTGCCAGCGGAGTAGCGGGGGACACAGATACGCAGTATTTT. It specifies CASGVAGDTDTQYF.

This clonotype was counted between two and nine times. The rearrangement links TRBV7-6 to TRBJ2-3, with 8 bases aligning to TRBD1. Germline V gene lookup returns CDR1 SGHVS and CDR2 FNYEAQ. The CDR3 covers 16 residues. The trim removed 4 bases at V and 1 base at J, leaving 7 bases unmatched. The CDR3 reads CASSSQGGTGTDTQYF. CDR3 bases: TGTGCCAGCAGCTCACAGGGGGGTACTGGCACAGATACGCAGTATTTT.

The sample holds many counts of this clonotype. This rearrangement joins TRBV29-1 to TRBJ2-3, with D uncertain. The CDR3 runs 12 residues. Per the germline V gene, CDR1 is SQVTM and CDR2 is ANQGSEA. Trimming removed 1 base from V and 1 base from J, with 3 bases in between. The CDR3 DNA follows: TGCAGCGTTGAAGGAGGCACAGATACGCAGTATTTT. Translating it yields CSVEGGTDTQYF.

The rearrangement uses TRBV6-5 and TRBJ2-2; the match to TRBD2 covers 8 bases. CDR1 and CDR2 (germline): MNHEY, SVGAGI. CDR3 size: 16 residues. V shed 6 bases, J shed 1 base, and the junction held 7 bases outside the gene matches. The CDR3 coding sequence is TGTGCCAGCAGACCCCGTCTAGCGGGGAACACCGGGGAGCTGTTTTTT. This translates into CASRPRLAGNTGELFF.

Many counts were recorded for this clonotype. The CDR3 loop is CASSYYGGYEQYF. DNA of the CDR3: TGTGCCAGCAGTTACTACGGGGGATACGAGCAGTACTTC. V and J are TRBV6-5 and TRBJ2-7; D may be TRBD2 (6 bases). The V gene lost 1 base and the J gene lost 4 bases, with 8 bases spanning the gap. From germline, CDR1 is MNHEY and CDR2 SVGAGI. The CDR3 has 13 amino acids.

The chain uses TRBV19 and TRBJ2-7; D uncertain. Trimming removed 0 bases from V and 2 bases from J, with 8 bases in between. Germline V gene data show CDR1 as LNHDA and CDR2 as SQIVND (reference sequence). The CDR3 has 14 amino acids. The CDR3 DNA sequence: TGTGCCAGTAGTATAGATCGGCAGACCTACGAGCAGTACTTC. Translating it yields CASSIDRQTYEQYF.

The rearrangement joins TRBV5-1 to TRBJ1-6; no definite D call. The CDR3 covers 16 residues. Germline-derived CDR1 and CDR2 are SGHRS and YFSETQ. V gave up 0 bases and J gave up 2 bases, with 9 bases separating them. The CDR3 spells CASSLGQSTYNSPLHF. The CDR3, as DNA: TGCGCCAGCAGCTTGGGGCAGTCAACCTATAATTCACCCCTCCACTTT. The whole variable domain, remainder taken from reference TRBV5-1 and TRBJ1-6, is KAGVTQTPRYLIKTRGQQVTLSCSPISGHRSVSWYQQTPGQGLQFLFEYFSETQRNKGNFPGRFSGRQFSNSRSEMNVSTLELGDSALYLCASSLGQSTYNSPLHFGNGTRLTVT.

The DNA for the CDR3 is TGTGCCAGCAGTTTGCAAACAGGGTACGAGCAGTACTTC. Its translation is CASSLQTGYEQYF. The V call is TRBV12-3 or TRBV12-4, the J call TRBJ2-7; a possible D gene is TRBD1 (6 bases). The CDR3 extends over 13 amino acids. Trimming removed 3 bases at V and 4 bases at J, with 10 bases between.

This clonotype was seen a handful of times. This chain joins TRBV14 and TRBJ2-3, with 9 bases identical to TRBD2. J lost 0 bases, V lost 2 bases, and 12 bases had no gene match. The CDR3 runs 19 residues. CDR1 and CDR2 (germline): SGHDN, FVKESK. CDR3 protein: CASSQNGLAGLASTDTQYF. CDR3 nucleotides: TGTGCCAGCAGCCAAAATGGTCTAGCGGGGTTGGCTAGCACAGATACGCAGTATTTT.

This clonotype was found a few times. V and J are TRBV10-3 and TRBJ2-6; a weak D match, TRBD2 (6 bases). CDR1 is ENHRY, CDR2 SYGVKD, per germline. V was clipped by 4 bases and J by 4 bases, with 17 bases between them. The CDR3 covers 17 residues. CDR3 in DNA: TGTGCCATCAGTGCGGGGGTCGGCGGATCCGGGGCCAACGTCCTGACTTTC. It specifies CAISAGVGGSGANVLTF.

This clonotype was seen a handful of times. The V call is TRBV10-3, the J call TRBJ1-4; 8 bases fit TRBD1. The CDR3 has 15 residues. CDR1 ENHRY and CDR2 SYGVKD come from the germline V gene. V trimming: 8 bases; J trimming: 8 bases; junction bases outside the gene matches: 13. The CDR3 reads CAIGQGAQSGEKLFF. The DNA of the CDR3 is TGTGCCATCGGGCAGGGGGCTCAGTCAGGCGAAAAACTGTTTTTT.

V usage is TRBV11-2 and J usage is TRBJ2-3; no firm D call. The length of the CDR3 is 13 residues. V was shortened by 7 bases and J by 6 bases, with 14 bases between the two germline ends. CDR1 is SGHAT and CDR2 is FQNNGV in the germline V gene. The CDR3: CASTPHYRDTQYF. The CDR3 coding sequence is TGTGCCAGCACCCCCCACTACCGGGATACGCAGTATTTT.

This clonotype was picked up a small number of times. The CDR3 protein is CASSLAWTGNDEQYF. The CDR3 coding sequence is TGCGCCAGCAGCTTGGCGTGGACAGGGAACGACGAGCAGTACTTC. The rearrangement links TRBV5-1 to TRBJ2-7; TRBD1 matches 8 bases. V gave up 0 bases and J gave up 5 bases; unmatched junction bases: 7. In germline, CDR1 is SGHRS, CDR2 YFSETQ. There are 15 residues in the CDR3.

This clonotype turned up a few times. This sequence joins TRBV5-1 and TRBJ1-2, with D possibly TRBD1 on 5 matching bases. V was clipped by 4 bases and J by 4 bases, with 14 bases between them. Germline CDR1 SGHRS, CDR2 YFSETQ. The CDR3 sequence is 14 residues long. The CDR3 loop reads CASSLSGEAYGYTF. As DNA, the CDR3 is TGCGCCAGCAGCCTGTCGGGGGAAGCCTATGGCTACACCTTC.

The rearrangement joins TRBV2 to TRBJ2-1, with D unresolved. Germline CDR1 is SNHLY and CDR2 is FYNNEI. CDR3 length: 11 residues. The V end was cut by 7 bases, the J end by 3 bases, with 4 bases between. The DNA of the CDR3 is TGTGCCAGCATTCTCTACAATGAGCAGTTCTTC. Its translation: CASILYNEQFF.

This clonotype showed up just a few times. The genes are TRBV7-9 and TRBJ2-2; the match to TRBD1 covers 11 bases. The germline CDR1 and CDR2 sequences are SEHNR and FQNEAQ (reference sequence). Germline trimming cut 5 bases from V and 5 bases from J; bases unmatched to any gene: 4. This CDR3 region has 15 residues. CDR3: CASSPGTGGTGELFF. CDR3 DNA: TGTGCCAGCAGCCCCGGGACAGGGGGAACCGGGGAGCTGTTTTTT.

This clonotype occurred a few times. This chain connects TRBV7-9 to TRBJ2-3, with D maybe TRBD2 (5 bases). V was clipped by 2 bases and J by 4 bases, with 10 bases between them. From germline, CDR1 is SEHNR and CDR2 FQNEAQ (reference sequence). CDR3 length: 14 residues. The CDR3 nucleotides read TGTGCCAGCAGCTTAATGGGGAGCGCAGATACGCAGTATTTT. Its translation: CASSLMGSADTQYF. Full variable domain (missing parts from reference TRBV7-9 and TRBJ2-3): DTGVSQNPRHKITKRGQNVTFRCDPISEHNRLYWYRQTLGQGPEFLTYFQNEAQLEKSRLLSDRFSAERPKGSFSTLEIQRTEQGDSAMYLCASSLMGSADTQYFGPGTRLTVL.

The gene calls are TRBV5-6 and TRBJ1-5; 8 bases agree with TRBD1. This CDR3 comprises 15 residues. J gave up 10 bases and V 2 bases, and 11 bases lay outside the gene matches. Germline CDR1 SGHDT, CDR2 YYEEEE. CDR3 nucleotide sequence: TGTGCCAGCAGCTTTCGCGGGACAGGTCCCCATCCCCAGCATTTT. Protein product: CASSFRGTGPHPQHF.

The chain employs TRBV12-3 or TRBV12-4 and TRBJ2-1, with D possibly being TRBD1 (5 bases). The CDR3 consists of 11 residues. Trimming removed 7 bases at V and 6 bases at J, with 7 bases between. The CDR3 bases are TGTGCCAGCACGCAGGGCAATGAGCAGTTCTTC. This sequence encodes CASTQGNEQFF.

In this sample, this clonotype turned up a few times. This chain links TRBV11-2 with TRBJ2-7; D call uncertain. V lost 0 bases and J 3 bases, leaving 9 bases between the germline ends. The CDR3 has 14 residues. Germline V CDR1 and CDR2: SGHAT, FQNNGV. Here the CDR3 DNA reads TGTGCCAGCAGCTTAGAAGTGACACTCTACGAGCAGTACTTC. Translated, it gives CASSLEVTLYEQYF. Full variable domain (outside the CDR3, taken from reference TRBV11-2 and TRBJ2-7): EAGVAQSPRYKIIEKRQSVAFWCNPISGHATLYWYQQILGQGPKLLIQFQNNGVVDDSQLPKDRFSAERLKGVDSTLKIQPAKLEDSAVYLCASSLEVTLYEQYFGPGTRLTVT.

The rearrangement joins TRBV5-6 to TRBJ2-2; D possibly corresponds to TRBD1 (5 bases). This CDR3 is built from 14 residues. Trimming stripped 0 bases from V and 6 bases from J, with 9 bases between. CDR1 and CDR2 from the germline V gene are SGHDT and YYEEEE. CDR3 DNA sequence: TGTGCCAGCAGCTTGGTAGGGGTGGCCGGGGAGCTGTTTTTT. Its protein product is CASSLVGVAGELFF.